This T cell receptor (beta chain) was captured by sequencing in a study of control samples from healthy donors and cancer patients. The CDR3 loop spans 15 amino acids. V dropped 1 base and J dropped 4; count of bases not matched to a gene: 5. CDR1 and CDR2 from the germline V gene are MNHNS and SASEGT. The table came from immunoSEQ multiplex PCR; TCRdb's copy has only in-frame clones and leaves some out. Among 80,000 to 100,000 clones listed, around nine tenths were seen once. The sample comprised blood. The TCR was taken from a man aged 25-45 years in good health. The V gene is TRBV6-1, the J gene TRBJ2-3, with 7 bases identical to TRBD1. This CDR3 reads CASSEVNQGADTQYF. The CDR3 coding sequence is TGTGCCAGCAGTGAAGTGAACCAGGGGGCAGATACGCAGTATTTT.